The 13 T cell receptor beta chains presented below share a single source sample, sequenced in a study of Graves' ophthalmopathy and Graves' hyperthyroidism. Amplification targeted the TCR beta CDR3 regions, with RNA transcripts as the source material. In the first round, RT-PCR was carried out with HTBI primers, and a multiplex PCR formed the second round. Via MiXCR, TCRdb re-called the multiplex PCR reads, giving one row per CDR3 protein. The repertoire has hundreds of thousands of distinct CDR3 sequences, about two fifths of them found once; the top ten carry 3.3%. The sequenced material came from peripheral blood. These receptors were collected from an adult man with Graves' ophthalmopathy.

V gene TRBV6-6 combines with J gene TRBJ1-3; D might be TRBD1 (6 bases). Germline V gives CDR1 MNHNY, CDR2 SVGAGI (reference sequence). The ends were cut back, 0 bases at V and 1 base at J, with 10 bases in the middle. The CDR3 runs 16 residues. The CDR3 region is CASSYSRGPSGNTIYF. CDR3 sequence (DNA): TGTGCCAGCAGTTACTCTCGGGGGCCGTCTGGAAACACCATATATTTT.

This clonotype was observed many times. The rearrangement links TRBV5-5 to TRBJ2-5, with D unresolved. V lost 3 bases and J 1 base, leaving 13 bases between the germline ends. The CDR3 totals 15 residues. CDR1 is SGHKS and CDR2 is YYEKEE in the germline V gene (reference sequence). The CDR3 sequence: CASSSDDQSQETQYF. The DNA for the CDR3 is TGTGCCAGCAGCTCGGACGACCAGTCCCAAGAGACCCAGTACTTC.

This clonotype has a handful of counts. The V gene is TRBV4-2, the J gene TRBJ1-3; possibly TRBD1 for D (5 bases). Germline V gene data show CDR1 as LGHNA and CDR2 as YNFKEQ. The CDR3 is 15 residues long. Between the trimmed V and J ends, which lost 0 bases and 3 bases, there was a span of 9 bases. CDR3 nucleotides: TGTGCCAGCAGCCAAGAACCGGGGGGTGGAAACACCATATATTTT. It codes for CASSQEPGGGNTIYF.

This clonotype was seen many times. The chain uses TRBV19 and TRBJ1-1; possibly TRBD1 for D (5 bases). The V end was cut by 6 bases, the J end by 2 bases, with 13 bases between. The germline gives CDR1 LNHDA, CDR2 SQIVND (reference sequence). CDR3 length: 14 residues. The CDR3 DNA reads TGTGCCAGTAGACCCGGGACGGCTAACACTGAAGCTTTCTTT. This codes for CASRPGTANTEAFF.

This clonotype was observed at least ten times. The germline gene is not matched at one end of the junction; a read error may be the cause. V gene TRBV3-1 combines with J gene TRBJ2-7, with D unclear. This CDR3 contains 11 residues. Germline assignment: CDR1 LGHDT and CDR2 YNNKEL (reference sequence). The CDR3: CASSQHQSTFF. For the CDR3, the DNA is TGTGCCAGCAGCCAACATCAATCAACCTTCTTC.

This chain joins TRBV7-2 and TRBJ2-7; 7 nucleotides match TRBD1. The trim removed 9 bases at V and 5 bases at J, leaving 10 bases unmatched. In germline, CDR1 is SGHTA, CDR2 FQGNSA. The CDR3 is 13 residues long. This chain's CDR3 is CASKGAGTHEQYF. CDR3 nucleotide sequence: TGTGCCAGTAAGGGGGCAGGGACCCACGAGCAGTACTTC.

CDR3 loop: CSADNPDLAGGYTF. In nucleotides, the CDR3 is TGCAGTGCCGATAACCCCGACCTAGCCGGTGGCTACACCTTC. V usage is TRBV20-1 and J usage is TRBJ1-2; no firm D call. This CDR3 contains 14 residues. CDR1 is DFQATT and CDR2 is SNEGSKA in the germline V gene (reference sequence). V gave up 6 bases and J gave up 7 bases, with 21 bases separating them.

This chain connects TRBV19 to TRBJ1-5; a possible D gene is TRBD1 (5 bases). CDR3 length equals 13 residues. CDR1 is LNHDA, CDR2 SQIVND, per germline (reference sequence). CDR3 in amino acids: CAREGPSNQPQHF. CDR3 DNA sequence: TGTGCTAGAGAGGGGCCTAGCAATCAGCCCCAGCATTTT.

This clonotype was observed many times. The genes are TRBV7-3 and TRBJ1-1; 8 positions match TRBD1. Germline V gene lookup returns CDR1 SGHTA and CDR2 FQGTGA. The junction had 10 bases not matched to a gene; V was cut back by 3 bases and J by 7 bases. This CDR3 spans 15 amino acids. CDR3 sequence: CASSFGQGAGDEAFF. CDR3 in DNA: TGTGCCAGCAGCTTTGGGCAGGGGGCAGGGGATGAAGCTTTCTTT.

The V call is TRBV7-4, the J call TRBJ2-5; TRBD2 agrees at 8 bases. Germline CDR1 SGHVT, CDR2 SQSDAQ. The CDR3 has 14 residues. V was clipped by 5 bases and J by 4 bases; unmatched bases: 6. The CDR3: CASSRLASGETQYF. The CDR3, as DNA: TGTGCCAGCAGCCGACTAGCGTCAGGAGAGACCCAGTACTTC.

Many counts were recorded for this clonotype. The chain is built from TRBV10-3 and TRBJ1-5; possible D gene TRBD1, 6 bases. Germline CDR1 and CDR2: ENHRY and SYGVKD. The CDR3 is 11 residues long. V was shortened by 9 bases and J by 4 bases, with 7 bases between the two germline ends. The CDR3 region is CAIGGNQPQHF. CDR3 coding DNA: TGTGCCATAGGGGGAAATCAGCCCCAGCATTTT.

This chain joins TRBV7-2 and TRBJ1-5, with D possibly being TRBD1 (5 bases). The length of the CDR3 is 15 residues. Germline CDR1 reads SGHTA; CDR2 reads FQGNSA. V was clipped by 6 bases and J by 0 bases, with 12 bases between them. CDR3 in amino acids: CASSFGAHSNQPQHF. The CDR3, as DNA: TGTGCCAGCAGTTTCGGGGCACATAGCAATCAGCCCCAGCATTTT.

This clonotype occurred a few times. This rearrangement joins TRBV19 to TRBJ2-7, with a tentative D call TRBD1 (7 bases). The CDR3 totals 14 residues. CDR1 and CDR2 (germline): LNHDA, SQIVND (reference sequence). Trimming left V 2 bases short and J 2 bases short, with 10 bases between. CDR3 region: CASSISGGPYEQYF. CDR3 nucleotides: TGTGCCAGTAGTATATCAGGGGGGCCCTACGAGCAGTACTTC.